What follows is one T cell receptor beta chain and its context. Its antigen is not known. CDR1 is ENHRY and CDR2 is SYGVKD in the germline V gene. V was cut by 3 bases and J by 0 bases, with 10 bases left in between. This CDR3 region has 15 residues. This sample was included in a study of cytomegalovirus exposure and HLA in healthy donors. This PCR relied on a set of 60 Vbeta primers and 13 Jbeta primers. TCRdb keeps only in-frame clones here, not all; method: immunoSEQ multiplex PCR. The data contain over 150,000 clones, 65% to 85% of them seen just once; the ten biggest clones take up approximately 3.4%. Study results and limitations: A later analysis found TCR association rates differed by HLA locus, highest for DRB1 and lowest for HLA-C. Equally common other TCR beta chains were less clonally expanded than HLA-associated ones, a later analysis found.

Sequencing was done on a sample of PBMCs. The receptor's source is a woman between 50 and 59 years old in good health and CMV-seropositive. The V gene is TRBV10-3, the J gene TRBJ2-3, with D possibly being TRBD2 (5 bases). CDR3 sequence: CAISDNRGSTDTQYF. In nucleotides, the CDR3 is TGTGCCATCAGTGATAATCGGGGTAGCACAGATACGCAGTATTTT.